The 22 T cell receptor beta chains below all came from one sample that was sequenced in a study of metastatic and nonmetastatic thyroid tumors. TCRdb re-called the PCR reads through MiXCR. The data show about 4,300 clones, roughly 20% seen once. No patient received treatment before thyroid surgery. Sample: tumor tissue. All receptors come from a male donor with papillary thyroid cancer or a benign thyroid nodule (not recorded which). Some clones in this sample may be carry-over from other donors' samples.

This clone was detected a few times. The V gene is TRBV19, the J gene TRBJ2-1, with a tentative D call TRBD2 (6 bases). Germline CDR1 is LNHDA and CDR2 is SQIVND (reference sequence). The CDR3 consists of 13 residues. With 5 bases removed from V and 1 base from J, the gap between germline ends came to 6 bases. CDR3 region: CASSLASYNEQFF. The CDR3 region has the DNA TGTGCCAGTAGTCTAGCGTCCTACAATGAGCAGTTCTTC.

This clone was seen a handful of times. This chain connects TRBV27 to TRBJ2-7, with 11 bases fitting TRBD2. The CDR3 has 13 amino acids. Germline-derived CDR1 and CDR2 are MNHEY and SMNVEV (reference sequence). J gave up 6 bases and V 3 bases, and 1 base lay outside the gene matches. The CDR3 bases are TGTGCCAGCAGTTTCGGGACTAGCGGCGAGCAGTACTTC. Translation: CASSFGTSGEQYF.

In its sample, this clone is medium-sized. The V gene is TRBV19, the J gene TRBJ1-5, with 10 bases lining up with TRBD1. Germline V CDR1 and CDR2: LNHDA, SQIVND (reference sequence). CDR3 size: 16 residues. J lost 3 bases, V lost 10 bases, and 12 bases had no gene match. The CDR3, as DNA: TGTGCCACCGTATACCGACAGGGGGCTACCAATCAGCCCCAGCATTTT. It translates to CATVYRQGATNQPQHF.

This clone has at least ten counts. The chain recombines TRBV18 with TRBJ2-1, with 13 bases identical to TRBD2. The trim removed 6 bases at V and 8 bases at J, leaving 16 bases unmatched. The CDR3 loop spans 18 amino acids. Germline loops: CDR1 KGHSH, CDR2 LQKENI. CDR3 protein: CASSHRGTSGITLDEQFF. CDR3 nucleotide sequence: TGTGCCAGCTCCCACCGGGGGACTAGCGGGATCACCCTGGATGAGCAGTTCTTC.

The chain couples TRBV28 to TRBJ1-2, with 9 bases identical to TRBD1. This CDR3 is built from 15 residues. J gave up 8 bases and V 5 bases, and 12 bases lay outside the gene matches. The germline gives CDR1 MDHEN, CDR2 SYDVKM. The CDR3 DNA reads TGTGCCAGCAGTATAACCGGGACAGGGATCGACGGCTACACCTTC. Its translation is CASSITGTGIDGYTF.

This clone occurred a few times. J is TRBJ1-6 and V is TRBV27; perhaps TRBD1 as D (6 bases). The V end lost 9 bases, the J end lost 5 bases, and 11 bases lay between the germline ends. The CDR3 loop spans 13 amino acids. Germline V lookup: CDR1 MNHEY, CDR2 SMNVEV (reference sequence). DNA for the CDR3: TGTGCCAGTCGACAGGCCGATAATTCACCCCTCCACTTT. Translation gives CASRQADNSPLHF.

The chain is built from TRBV28 and TRBJ1-1, with a weak D call TRBD1 (5 bases). This CDR3 region has 14 residues. With 7 bases removed from V and 1 base from J, the gap between germline ends came to 13 bases. Per the germline V gene, CDR1 is MDHEN and CDR2 is SYDVKM. The CDR3 protein is CASTMGGRNTEAFF. In nucleotides, the CDR3 is TGTGCCAGCACCATGGGGGGAAGGAACACTGAAGCTTTCTTT.

The table lists this clone with a few counts. The genes are TRBV6-1 and TRBJ2-7; 10 bases match TRBD1. The germline CDR1 and CDR2 sequences are MNHNS and SASEGT. The junction had 5 bases not matched to a gene; V was cut back by 3 bases and J by 3 bases. The CDR3 is 15 amino acids. The CDR3 sequence: CASSEEGTGVYEQYF. For the CDR3, the DNA is TGTGCCAGCAGTGAGGAGGGGACAGGGGTCTACGAGCAGTACTTC.

This clone is large in the sample. The rearrangement joins TRBV18 to TRBJ2-6, with 7 nucleotides matching TRBD1. V gave up 3 bases and J gave up 0 bases; unmatched junction bases: 8. Germline V gene sequence: CDR1 KGHSH, CDR2 LQKENI. This CDR3 comprises 18 residues. In DNA, the CDR3 is TGTGCCAGCTCACCGCGGACAGGAGCTCTCTCTGGGGCCAACGTCCTGACTTTC. The encoded protein is CASSPRTGALSGANVLTF.

Judged by abundance, this clone is large. CDR3 in DNA: TGTGCCAGCATGTCCGGTAGTCGGGCCCAGGGGGAGCAGTTCTTC. It is translated as CASMSGSRAQGEQFF. This chain connects TRBV2 to TRBJ2-1, with a tentative D call TRBD1 (6 bases). The CDR3 extends over 15 amino acids. Trimming shortened V by 7 bases and J by 10 bases, and 23 bases separated the two germline ends. Germline assignment: CDR1 SNHLY and CDR2 FYNNEI.

V usage is TRBV11-2 and J usage is TRBJ2-7; D is perhaps TRBD2 (5 bases). CDR1 SGHAT and CDR2 FQNNGV come from the germline V gene. Deletions cut 1 base from V and 7 bases from J, with 11 bases between. The CDR3 sequence is 13 residues long. CDR3 region: CASSLGVAREQYF. In DNA form, the CDR3 reads TGTGCCAGCAGCTTAGGAGTAGCGCGGGAGCAGTACTTC.

Only a few counts were recorded for this clone. This chain joins TRBV28 and TRBJ1-6, with D perhaps matching TRBD1 (6 bases). V gave up 5 bases and J gave up 6 bases, with 17 bases separating them. The CDR3 totals 16 residues. From germline, CDR1 is MDHEN and CDR2 SYDVKM. The CDR3 sequence: CASSEATGSGNSPLHF. The CDR3 region has the DNA TGTGCCAGCAGTGAAGCTACAGGGTCGGGTAATTCACCCCTCCACTTT. Full variable domain (missing parts from reference TRBV28 and TRBJ1-6): DVKVTQSSRYLVKRTGEKVFLECVQDMDHENMFWYRQDPGLGLRLIYFSYDVKMKEKGDIPEGYSVSREKKERFSLILESASTNQTSMYLCASSEATGSGNSPLHFGNGTRLTVT.

In its sample, this clone was seen a few times. The chain uses TRBV12-3 or TRBV12-4 and TRBJ2-1; a weak D match, TRBD1 (5 bases). The ends were cut back, 6 bases at V and 10 bases at J, with 19 bases in the middle. The CDR3 contains 14 residues. This CDR3 is CASSPGANRIEQFF. CDR3 in DNA: TGTGCCAGCAGCCCCGGAGCAAACAGGATCGAGCAGTTCTTC.

This clone is medium-sized by share. This chain connects TRBV28 to TRBJ1-5; D ambiguous. V lost 6 bases to trimming and J lost 4 bases, with 10 bases between them. This CDR3 has 13 amino acids. The germline V gene has CDR1 MDHEN and CDR2 SYDVKM. CDR3: CASSSDWNQPQHF. The CDR3 DNA is TGTGCCAGCAGCTCGGACTGGAATCAGCCCCAGCATTTT.

On this clone: The junction and the germline gene differ at one end; a read error may be behind it. J is TRBJ2-3 and V is TRBV11-2, with TRBD1 matching over 8 bases. The CDR3 covers 16 residues. Germline CDR1 SGHAT, CDR2 FQNNGV. The CDR3 here is CSSSRPQTGDTDTQYF. The CDR3 bases are TGTTCCAGTAGCCGTCCGCAGACAGGGGACACAGATACGCAGTATTTT.

This clone is termed medium-sized. J is TRBJ2-1 and V is TRBV11-1, with TRBD2 matching 9 bases. This CDR3 region has 18 residues. CDR1 is SGHAT, CDR2 FQDESV, per germline (reference sequence). V lost 6 bases to trimming and J lost 4 bases; unmatched junction nucleotides: 16. CDR3 bases: TGTGCCAGCAGTCCAGACAGGGTCCTAGCGGGACCTTACAATGAGCAGTTCTTC. It translates to CASSPDRVLAGPYNEQFF. Based on the CDR3 plus reference TRBV11-1 and TRBJ2-1, the full variable domain is EAEVAQSPRYKITEKSQAVAFWCDPISGHATLYWYRQILGQGPELLVQFQDESVVDDSQLPKDRFSAERLKGVDSTLKIQPAELGDSAMYLCASSPDRVLAGPYNEQFFGPGTRLTVL.

The V and J genes are TRBV7-2 and TRBJ2-7; 10 bases map to TRBD2. V was clipped by 5 bases and J by 2 bases; unmatched bases: 3. This CDR3 is 14 amino acids long. Germline lookup yields CDR1 SGHTA and CDR2 FQGNSA. The chain's CDR3 is CASSPSGSPYEQYF. The CDR3, as DNA: TGTGCCAGCAGCCCTAGCGGGAGCCCCTACGAGCAGTACTTC.

V gene TRBV30 combines with J gene TRBJ1-1; D remains unclear. With 4 bases removed from V and 0 bases from J, the gap between germline ends came to 9 bases. The germline V gene encodes CDR1 GTSNPN and CDR2 SVGIG (reference sequence). The CDR3 consists of 13 residues. CDR3 in amino acids: CAWNVGMNTEAFF. The CDR3 DNA is TGTGCCTGGAATGTAGGAATGAACACTGAAGCTTTCTTT.

Within the sample, this clone is medium-sized. The chain combines TRBV28 with TRBJ1-5, with D unclear. Trimming cost V 3 bases and J 6 bases, with 6 bases left between them. Germline V lookup: CDR1 MDHEN, CDR2 SYDVKM. This CDR3 comprises 12 residues. The CDR3 sequence: CASSLLSQPQHF. The CDR3 coding sequence is TGTGCCAGCAGTTTGCTGTCTCAGCCCCAGCATTTT.

The V gene is TRBV12-3 or TRBV12-4, the J gene TRBJ1-2; no firm D call. CDR3 length: 11 residues. The V end lost 6 bases, the J end lost 4 bases, and 6 bases lay between the germline ends. This chain's CDR3 is CASSYGYGYTF. CDR3 DNA sequence: TGTGCCAGCAGCTACGGCTATGGCTACACCTTC.

J is TRBJ2-3 and V is TRBV7-2; D is unclear. CDR1 and CDR2 (germline): SGHTA, FQGNSA. The CDR3 totals 14 residues. V lost 1 base and J lost 2, with 7 bases in between. The CDR3 sequence is CASSLVATTDTQYF. CDR3 in DNA: TGTGCCAGCAGCTTAGTGGCGACCACAGATACGCAGTATTTT.

The sample holds a few counts of this clone. The CDR3 does not close with the conserved phenylalanine or tryptophan, likely indicating a read error. The genes are TRBV4-1 and TRBJ1-1; D ambiguous. The V end was cut by 8 bases, the J end by 0 bases, with 16 bases between. The CDR3 runs to 15 residues. From germline, CDR1 is MGHRA and CDR2 YSYEKL. This chain's CDR3 is CASGAREYMNTEAFL. CDR3 nucleotides: TGCGCCAGCGGCGCCCGGGAGTACATGAACACTGAAGCTTTCCTT.